This TCR beta chain comes out of a study of cytomegalovirus exposure and HLA in healthy donors. Across the study: The 130 or so validation repertoires and the 650 to 850 first-cohort repertoires shared a platform, a later analysis reported.

Repertoires were generated with immunoSEQ multiplex PCR, while TCRdb's copy carries only in-frame clones and drops some. The sample yields roughly 80,000 clones, about 92% seen once. Remarks on this clone: No antigen is known for it.

CDR1 and CDR2 (germline): MNHEY, SVGAGI. V was clipped by 5 bases and J by 1 base, with 9 bases between them. The CDR3 runs to 15 residues. Findings and limits, study-wide: For cytomegalovirus status, the classifier reportedly gave diagnoses with high specificity and sensitivity. The study labeled approximately 150 TCR beta chains cytomegalovirus-associated.

The sequenced sample consisted of PBMCs. The sequence came from a man aged 18 to 35 in good health and CMV-seronegative. The V call is TRBV6-5, the J call TRBJ2-6; no clear D gene. This chain's CDR3 is CASSGTDSGANVLTF. The CDR3 coding sequence is TGTGCCAGCAGTGGCACAGATTCTGGGGCCAACGTCCTGACTTTC.